These T cell receptor beta chains were read from a single sample in a study of blood T cell repertoires in COVID-19. Sequenced by immunoSEQ multiplex PCR; TCRdb stores in-frame clones only, minus some. The profile shows about 73,000 clones, roughly three quarters of them singletons. Sequenced material: peripheral blood. These receptors were taken from a man aged 70-80 years with COVID-19, enrolled during active disease. Both conserved end residues are part of each CDR3. A D gene is named only where the DNA matches it firmly. Rows may omit the clone size; those that give it use once, few, many or a size class.

D,size,V,J,CDR3,DNA
TRBD2,.,TRBV5-1,TRBJ2-5,CASSSLPSGQETQYF,TGCGCCAGCAGCTCACTTCCTAGCGGGCAAGAGACCCAGTACTTC
.,.,TRBV4-2,TRBJ1-2,CASSQEEGAYSYGYTF,TGTGCCAGCAGCCAAGAAGAGGGAGCTTACAGCTATGGCTACACCTTC
.,.,TRBV7-2,TRBJ1-3,CASSWRAGSGNTIYF,TGTGCCAGCAGCTGGAGGGCGGGCTCGGGAAACACCATATATTTT
TRBD1,.,TRBV5-4,TRBJ2-2,CASKRDSANTGELFF,TGTGCCAGCAAACGGGACAGCGCGAACACCGGGGAGCTGTTTTTT
.,.,TRBV30,TRBJ2-1,CAWRPTRVEKNNEQFF,TGTGCCTGGAGACCAACTAGGGTGGAGAAGAACAATGAGCAGTTCTTC
.,.,TRBV2,TRBJ2-7,CASSEGPYEQYF,TGTGCCAGCAGTGAAGGGCCTTACGAGCAGTACTTC
TRBD2,.,TRBV20-1,TRBJ2-3,CSASPRLAGTDTQYF,TGCAGTGCTAGTCCCCGACTAGCGGGGACAGATACGCAGTATTTT
TRBD1,.,TRBV10-3,TRBJ1-1,CAISGLDRGGTEAFF,TGTGCCATCAGTGGGCTGGACAGGGGAGGCACTGAAGCTTTCTTT
.,.,TRBV19,TRBJ1-1,CASCNPGEWAEAFF,TGTGCCAGTTGTAACCCGGGGGAGTGGGCTGAAGCTTTCTTT
TRBD1,few,TRBV3-1/TRBV3-2,TRBJ1-2,CASSQPTGYGYTF,TGTGCCAGCAGCCAACCGACAGGGTATGGCTACACCTTC
TRBD2,.,TRBV7-2,TRBJ2-5,CASSPPGLAGGETQYF,TGTGCCAGCAGCCCCCCGGGACTAGCGGGAGGAGAGACCCAGTACTTC
.,.,TRBV6-6,TRBJ1-2,CASSETGTFYGYTF,TGTGCCAGCAGTGAGACTGGGACATTTTATGGCTACACCTTC
TRBD2,.,TRBV9,TRBJ2-1,CASSAGRLAGSYNEQFF,TGTGCCAGCAGCGCAGGGAGACTAGCAGGTTCCTACAATGAGCAGTTCTTC
.,few,TRBV4-2,TRBJ1-2,CASSQDQRVTGYTF,TGTGCCAGCAGCCAAGATCAGAGGGTGACTGGCTACACCTTC
.,.,TRBV12-5,TRBJ2-3,CASGIGGGISTDTQYF,TGTGCTAGTGGCATTGGGGGAGGTATTAGCACAGATACGCAGTATTTT
TRBD2,once,TRBV4-3,TRBJ2-1,CASSRSLAGGGMGNEQFF,TGCGCCAGCAGCCGGAGTTTAGCGGGAGGAGGGATGGGCAATGAGCAGTTCTTC
TRBD1,.,TRBV9,TRBJ1-2,CASSVTGTANYGYTF,TGTGCCAGCAGCGTAACCGGGACAGCAAACTATGGCTACACCTTC
TRBD1,many,TRBV28,TRBJ1-5,CASSLTGQGDQPQHF,TGTGCCAGCAGTTTAACGGGACAGGGAGATCAGCCCCAGCATTTT
.,.,TRBV5-1,TRBJ1-1,CASSLQGGSMNTEAFF,TGCGCCAGCAGCTTGCAAGGGGGTAGCATGAACACTGAAGCTTTCTTT
TRBD2,.,TRBV6-4,TRBJ2-1,CASSDGTSLNEQFF,TGTGCCAGCAGTGATGGGACTAGTCTGAATGAGCAGTTCTTC
.,.,TRBV18,TRBJ1-5,CASSTEGRSGSNQPQHF,TGTGCCAGCTCCACCGAAGGCAGGTCGGGGAGCAATCAGCCCCAGCATTTT
TRBD1,few,TRBV5-8,TRBJ1-1,CASSFGTGVTEAFF,TGTGCCAGCAGCTTCGGGACAGGGGTCACTGAAGCTTTCTTT